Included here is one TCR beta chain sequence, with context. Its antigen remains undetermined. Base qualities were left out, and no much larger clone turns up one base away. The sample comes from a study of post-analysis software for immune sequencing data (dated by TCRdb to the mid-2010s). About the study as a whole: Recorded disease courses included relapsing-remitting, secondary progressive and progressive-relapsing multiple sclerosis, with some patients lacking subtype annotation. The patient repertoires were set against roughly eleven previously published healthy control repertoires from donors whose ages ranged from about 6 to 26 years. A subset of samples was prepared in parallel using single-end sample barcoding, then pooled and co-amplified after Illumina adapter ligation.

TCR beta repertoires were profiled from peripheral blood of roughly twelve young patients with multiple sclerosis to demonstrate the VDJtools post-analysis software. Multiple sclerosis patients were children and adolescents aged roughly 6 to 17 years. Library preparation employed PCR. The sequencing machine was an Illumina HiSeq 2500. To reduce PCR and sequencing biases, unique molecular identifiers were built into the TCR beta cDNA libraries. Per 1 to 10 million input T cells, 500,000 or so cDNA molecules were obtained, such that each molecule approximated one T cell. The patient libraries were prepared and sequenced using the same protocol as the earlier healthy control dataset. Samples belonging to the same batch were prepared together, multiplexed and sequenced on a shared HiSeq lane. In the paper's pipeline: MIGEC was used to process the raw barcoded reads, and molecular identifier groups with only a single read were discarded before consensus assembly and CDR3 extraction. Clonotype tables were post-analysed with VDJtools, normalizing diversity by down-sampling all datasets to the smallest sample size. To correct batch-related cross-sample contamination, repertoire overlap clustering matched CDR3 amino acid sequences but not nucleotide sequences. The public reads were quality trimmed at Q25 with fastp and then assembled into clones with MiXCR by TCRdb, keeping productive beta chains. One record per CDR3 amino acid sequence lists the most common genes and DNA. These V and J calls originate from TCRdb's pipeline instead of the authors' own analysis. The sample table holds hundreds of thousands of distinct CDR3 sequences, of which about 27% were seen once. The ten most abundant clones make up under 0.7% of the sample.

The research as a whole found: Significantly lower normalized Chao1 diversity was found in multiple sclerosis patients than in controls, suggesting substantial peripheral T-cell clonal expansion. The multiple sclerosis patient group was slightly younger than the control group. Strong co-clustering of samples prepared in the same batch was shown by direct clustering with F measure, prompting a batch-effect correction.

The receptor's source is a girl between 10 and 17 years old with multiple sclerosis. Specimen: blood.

The sequenced DNA is TGTGCCAGCCTGATCAGTGGGGGGATGAACACTGAAGCTTTCTTT. Protein translation: CASLISGGMNTEAFF. The chain links TRBV7-2 with TRBJ1-1; the best D guess is TRBD1, with 5 bases matching. CDR1 and CDR2, looked up from the germline V gene, are SGHTA and FQGNSA. The cysteine opens and the phenylalanine closes a CDR3 of 15 amino acids. Just CDR3 DNA is preserved here, 45 bases in frame from base 1. Deletion took 8 bases off V and 0 bases off J, with a span of 16 bases between the germline ends.